One T cell receptor (beta chain) is described in this entry. What it binds is not known. The record originates from a study of blood T cells in healthy people across ages. Broader study findings: Long-lived and aged donors differed, with more naive CD4+ cells and higher diversity in the long-lived.

The CDR3 loop spans 13 amino acids. From germline, CDR1 is DFQATT and CDR2 SNEGSKA (reference sequence). Together with a sample-barcoded 5' primer, a J-beta primer mix was included in a second PCR lasting about 7 to 12 cycles. TCRdb recomputed calls from the 5' RACE reads with MiXCR, one row per CDR3 protein. Of more than 650,000 distinct CDR3 sequences listed, around a quarter are singletons. Another study also made use of these data, one on T cells of mothers and their children. Turning to that study: Three mothers and their six children, all healthy Caucasians, donated. Sample barcodes and 2-4 random nucleotides came from the second PCR's M1S primer. Related mother-child pairs showed slightly, non-significantly higher overlap than unrelated pairs.

The sequence came from a boy younger than 18 in good health. V usage is TRBV20-1 and J usage is TRBJ2-7; TRBD2 might be the D (6 bases). The DNA end is a closer match to TRBJ2-1, so the J assignment may be wrong. Sequencing was done on a sample of blood. The CDR3 spells CSARGTPYNEQFF. In DNA, the CDR3 is TGCAGTGCTAGGGGGACTCCCTACAATGAGCAGTTCTTC.